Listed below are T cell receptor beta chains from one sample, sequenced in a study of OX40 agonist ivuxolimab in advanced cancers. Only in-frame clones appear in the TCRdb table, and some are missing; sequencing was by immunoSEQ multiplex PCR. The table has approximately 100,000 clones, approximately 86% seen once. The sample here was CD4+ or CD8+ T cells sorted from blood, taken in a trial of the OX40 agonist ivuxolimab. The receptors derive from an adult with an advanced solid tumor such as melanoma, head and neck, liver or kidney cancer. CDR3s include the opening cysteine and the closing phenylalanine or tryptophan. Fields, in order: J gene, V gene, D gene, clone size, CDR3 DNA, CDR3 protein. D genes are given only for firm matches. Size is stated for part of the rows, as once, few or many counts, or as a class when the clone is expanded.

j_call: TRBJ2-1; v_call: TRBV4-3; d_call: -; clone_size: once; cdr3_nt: TGCGCCAGCAGCCAAGATTGGGGCTCCACCCAAAATGAGCAGTTCTTC; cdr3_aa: CASSQDWGSTQNEQFF
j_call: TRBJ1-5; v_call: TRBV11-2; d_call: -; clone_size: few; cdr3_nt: TGTGCCAGCAGCTTAGTGGGGAATAGCAATCAGCCCCAGCATTTT; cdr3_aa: CASSLVGNSNQPQHF
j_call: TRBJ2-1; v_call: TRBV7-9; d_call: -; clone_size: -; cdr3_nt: TGTGCCAGCAGCCCTAGAGGGGCTATCAATGAGCAGTTCTTC; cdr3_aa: CASSPRGAINEQFF
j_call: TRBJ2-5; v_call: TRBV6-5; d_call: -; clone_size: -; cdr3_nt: TGTGCCAGCAGCATAGGGTACCAAGAGACCCAGTACTTC; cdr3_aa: CASSIGYQETQYF
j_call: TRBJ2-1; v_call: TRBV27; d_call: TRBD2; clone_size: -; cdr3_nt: TGTGCCAGCAGTGGGCGGACTAGGCGCTATGAGCAGTTCTTC; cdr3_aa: CASSGRTRRYEQFF
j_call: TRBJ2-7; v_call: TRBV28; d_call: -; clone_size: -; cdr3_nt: TGTGCCACAAGGGACGACTCCTACGAGCAGTACTTC; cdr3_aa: CATRDDSYEQYF
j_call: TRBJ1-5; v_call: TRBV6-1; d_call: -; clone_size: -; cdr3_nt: TGTGCCAGCAGTGAGAGTACAGGGAGCAATCAGCCCCAGCATTTT; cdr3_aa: CASSESTGSNQPQHF
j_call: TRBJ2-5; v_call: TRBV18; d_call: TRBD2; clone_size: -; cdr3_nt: TGTGCCAGCTCATCAATCGTAGCGGGAGGCCAAGAGACCCAGTACTTC; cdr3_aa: CASSSIVAGGQETQYF
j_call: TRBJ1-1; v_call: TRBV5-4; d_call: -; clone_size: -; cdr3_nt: TGTGCCAGCAGCCCAATCCTGAACACTGAAGCTTTCTTT; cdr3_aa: CASSPILNTEAFF
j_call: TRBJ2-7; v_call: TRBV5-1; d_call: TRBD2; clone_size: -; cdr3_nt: TGCGCCAGCAGCTTGTGGCGGGAGTACGAGCAGTACTTC; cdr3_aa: CASSLWREYEQYF
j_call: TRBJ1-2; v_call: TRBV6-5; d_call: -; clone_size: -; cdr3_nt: TGTGCCAGCAGTTACAGAATGCAGGAGATTTATGGCTACACCTTC; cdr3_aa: CASSYRMQEIYGYTF
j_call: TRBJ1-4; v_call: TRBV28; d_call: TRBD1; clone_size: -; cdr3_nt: TGTGCCAGCAGTTTATACCCTTCGGACAGGGTCGAAAAACTGTTTTTT; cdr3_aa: CASSLYPSDRVEKLFF
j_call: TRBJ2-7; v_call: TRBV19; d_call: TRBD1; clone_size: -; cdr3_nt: TGTGCCAGTAGTCGGACAGGGGAAACGTTAGAGTACTTC; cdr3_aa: CASSRTGETLEYF
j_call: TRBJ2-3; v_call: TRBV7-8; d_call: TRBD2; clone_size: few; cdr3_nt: TGTGCCAGTCAGCGGGAGGGGGGCACAGATACGCAGTATTTT; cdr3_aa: CASQREGGTDTQYF
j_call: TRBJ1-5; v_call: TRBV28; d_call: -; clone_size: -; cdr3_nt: TGTGCCAGCACCCCGGGGGGGCGGAATCAGCCCCAGCATTTT; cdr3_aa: CASTPGGRNQPQHF
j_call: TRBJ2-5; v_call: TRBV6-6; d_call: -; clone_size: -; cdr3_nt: TGTGCCAGCAGCATAGGGTACCAAGAGACCCAGTACTTC; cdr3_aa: CASSIGYQETQYF
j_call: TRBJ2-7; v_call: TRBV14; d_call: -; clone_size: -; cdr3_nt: TGTGCCAGCAGCCAAGGGGGATCCGGGTCCAAGCACCACGAGCAGTACTTC; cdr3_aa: CASSQGGSGSKHHEQYF
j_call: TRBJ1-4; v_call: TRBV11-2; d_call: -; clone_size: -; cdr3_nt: TGTGCCAGCAGCTTATATGCGGGGTGGGGAGCTGATAATGAAAAACTGTTTTTT; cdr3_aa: CASSLYAGWGADNEKLFF
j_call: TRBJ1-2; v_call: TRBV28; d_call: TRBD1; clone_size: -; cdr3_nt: TGTGCCAGCACCGTAACCCGACAGGGCGGCTATGGCTACACCTTC; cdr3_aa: CASTVTRQGGYGYTF
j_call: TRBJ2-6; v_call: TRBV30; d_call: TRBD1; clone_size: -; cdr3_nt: TGTGCCTGGCGTAGGGACAGGGCCCTTTCTGGGGCCAACGTCCTGACTTTC; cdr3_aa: CAWRRDRALSGANVLTF
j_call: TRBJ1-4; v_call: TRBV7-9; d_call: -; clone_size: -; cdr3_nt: TGTGCCAGCAGCTTAGCTTCTAATGAAAAACTGTTTTTT; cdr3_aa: CASSLASNEKLFF
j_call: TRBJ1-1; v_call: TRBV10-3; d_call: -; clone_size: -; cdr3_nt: TGTGCCATCAGTGACAACGGGCGCGTGGGCACTGAAGCTTTCTTT; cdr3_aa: CAISDNGRVGTEAFF
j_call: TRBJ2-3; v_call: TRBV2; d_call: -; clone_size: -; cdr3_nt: TGTGCCAGCAGTGTGGCGTCTGATAGTCCGAGAAACACAGATACGCAGTATTTT; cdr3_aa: CASSVASDSPRNTDTQYF
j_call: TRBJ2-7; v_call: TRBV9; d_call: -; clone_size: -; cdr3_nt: TGTGCCAGCAAGGGCTACGAGCAGTACTTC; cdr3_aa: CASKGYEQYF
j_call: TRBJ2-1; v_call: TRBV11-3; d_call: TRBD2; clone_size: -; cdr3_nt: TGTGCCAGCAGCCCGGGGCGGACTAGCGCAGACAATGAGCAGTTCTTC; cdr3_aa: CASSPGRTSADNEQFF
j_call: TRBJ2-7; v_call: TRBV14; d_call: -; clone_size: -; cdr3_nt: TGTGCCAGCAGCCAAAGGCTAAGCGGGGAGCAGTACTTC; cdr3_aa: CASSQRLSGEQYF
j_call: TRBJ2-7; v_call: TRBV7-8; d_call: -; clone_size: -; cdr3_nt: TGTGCCAGCAGCTTTCCTAGCACCTACGAGCAGTACTTC; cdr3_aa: CASSFPSTYEQYF
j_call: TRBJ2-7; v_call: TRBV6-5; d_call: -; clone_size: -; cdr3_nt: TGTGCCACCAGCAGGGACATCCTTTCCTACGAGCAGTACTTC; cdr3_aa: CATSRDILSYEQYF
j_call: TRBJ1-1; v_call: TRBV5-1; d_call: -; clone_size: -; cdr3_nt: TGCGCCAGCAGCTCCGGGACGGAGGCCACTGAAGCTTTCTTT; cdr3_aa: CASSSGTEATEAFF
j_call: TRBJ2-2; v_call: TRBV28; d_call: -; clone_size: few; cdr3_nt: TGTGCCAGCGGGCAGGGACCCGGGGAGCTGTTTTTT; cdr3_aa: CASGQGPGELFF
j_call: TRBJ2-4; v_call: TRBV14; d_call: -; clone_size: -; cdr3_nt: TGTGCCAGCAGCCAATCGATGAATCTTATAGCGAAACTAGCCAAAAACATTCAGTACTTC; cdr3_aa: CASSQSMNLIAKLAKNIQYF
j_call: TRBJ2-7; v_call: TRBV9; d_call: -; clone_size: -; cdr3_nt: TGTGCCAGCAGCGTAGGGATTAGTACTGGTCGCCTCTACGAGCAGTACTTC; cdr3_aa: CASSVGISTGRLYEQYF
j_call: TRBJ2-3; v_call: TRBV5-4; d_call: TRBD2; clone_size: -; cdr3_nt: TGTGCCAGCAGCTTGGTTAGCGGGAGTTTAGTAGATACGCAGTATTTT; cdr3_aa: CASSLVSGSLVDTQYF
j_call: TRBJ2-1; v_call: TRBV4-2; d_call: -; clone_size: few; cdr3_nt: TGTGCCAGCAGCCAAGGGCAGGGGCCCCACAATGAGCAGTTCTTC; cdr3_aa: CASSQGQGPHNEQFF
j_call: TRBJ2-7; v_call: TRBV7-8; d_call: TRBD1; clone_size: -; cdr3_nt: TGTGCCAGCAGCTCCGGGACAGGGTTATACGAGCAGTACTTC; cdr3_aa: CASSSGTGLYEQYF
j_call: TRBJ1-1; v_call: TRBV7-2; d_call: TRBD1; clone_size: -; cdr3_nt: TGTGCCAGCAGCTTAGACAGGGGCGGGCCTGAAGCTTTCTTT; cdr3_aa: CASSLDRGGPEAFF
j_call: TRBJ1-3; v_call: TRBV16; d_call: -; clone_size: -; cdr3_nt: TGTGCCAGCAGCCAACGATTACAGGGAGGGTCTGGAAACACCATATATTTT; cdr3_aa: CASSQRLQGGSGNTIYF
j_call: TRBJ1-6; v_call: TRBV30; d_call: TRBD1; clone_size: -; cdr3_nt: TGTGCCTGGAGTGAGGGGGCAAGGAATTCACCCCTCCACTTT; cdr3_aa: CAWSEGARNSPLHF
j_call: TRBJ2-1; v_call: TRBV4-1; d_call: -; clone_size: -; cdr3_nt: TGCGCCAGCAGCCAAGATGATTGGACGGACTACAATGAGCAGTTCTTC; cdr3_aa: CASSQDDWTDYNEQFF
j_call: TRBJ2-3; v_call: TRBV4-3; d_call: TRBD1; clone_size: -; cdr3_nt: TGCGCCAGCAGCCAGGGTTGGACAGGGGCCACAGATACGCAGTATTTT; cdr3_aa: CASSQGWTGATDTQYF
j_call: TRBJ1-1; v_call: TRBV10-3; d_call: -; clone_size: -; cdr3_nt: TGTGCCATCAGTGTAGGCCTCTCTGATGAAGCTTTCTTT; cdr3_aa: CAISVGLSDEAFF
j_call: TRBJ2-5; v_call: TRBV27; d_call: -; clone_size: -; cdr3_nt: TGTGCCAGCAGTGACGGGACTCCCCAAGAGACCCAGTACTTC; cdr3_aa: CASSDGTPQETQYF
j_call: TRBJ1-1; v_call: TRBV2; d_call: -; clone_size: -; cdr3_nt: TGTGCCAGCAGTGAACGTGGGGATGGTAAGGCTTTCTTT; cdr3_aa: CASSERGDGKAFF
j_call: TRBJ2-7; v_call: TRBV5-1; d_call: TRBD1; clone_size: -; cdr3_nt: TGCGCCAGCAGCACCGGGGACAGGGGGACCTACGAGCAGTACTTC; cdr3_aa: CASSTGDRGTYEQYF
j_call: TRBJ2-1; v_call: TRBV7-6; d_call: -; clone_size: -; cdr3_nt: TGTGCCAGCAGTCATGGATACTACAATGAGCAGTTCTTC; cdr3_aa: CASSHGYYNEQFF
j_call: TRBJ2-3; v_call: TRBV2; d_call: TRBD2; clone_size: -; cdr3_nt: TGTGCCAGCAGTGAAGGAGCGGGAGACAAAGATACGCAGTATTTT; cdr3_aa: CASSEGAGDKDTQYF
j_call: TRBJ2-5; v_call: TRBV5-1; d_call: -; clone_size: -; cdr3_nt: TGCGCCAGCAGCTTCGCCGTGGGAGAGGTGGAGACCCAGTACTTC; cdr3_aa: CASSFAVGEVETQYF
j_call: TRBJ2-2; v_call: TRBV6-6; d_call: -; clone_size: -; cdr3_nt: TGTGCCAGCAGTCTGACCTCACCCAGAGGGAAGCTGTTTTTT; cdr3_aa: CASSLTSPRGKLFF
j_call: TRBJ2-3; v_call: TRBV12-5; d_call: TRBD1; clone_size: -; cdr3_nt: TGTGCTAGTGGTACAGGACAGGCAACTAGCACAGATACGCAGTATTTT; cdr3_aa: CASGTGQATSTDTQYF
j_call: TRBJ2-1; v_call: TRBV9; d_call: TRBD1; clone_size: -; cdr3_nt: TGTGCCAGCAGCGTAGGGGATACAGGGGGCAGCGACAATGAGCAGTTCTTC; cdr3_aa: CASSVGDTGGSDNEQFF
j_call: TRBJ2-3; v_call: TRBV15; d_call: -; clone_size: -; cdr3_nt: TGTGCCACCAGCTTTGACGGGAAGAGCACAGATACGCAGTATTTT; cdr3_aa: CATSFDGKSTDTQYF
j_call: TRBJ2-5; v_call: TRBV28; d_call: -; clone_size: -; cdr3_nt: TGTGCCAGCGGATCCACTCCCCAAGAGACCCAGTACTTC; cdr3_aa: CASGSTPQETQYF
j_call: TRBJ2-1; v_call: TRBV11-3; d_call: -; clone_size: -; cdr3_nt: TGTGCCAGCAGCTTATCAATGGGTTATGAGCAGTTCTTC; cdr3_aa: CASSLSMGYEQFF
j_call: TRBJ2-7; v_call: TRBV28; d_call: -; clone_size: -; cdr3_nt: TGTGCCAGCAGTCTTATCGGACAGTCACTTGGGGACGAGCAGTACTTC; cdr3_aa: CASSLIGQSLGDEQYF